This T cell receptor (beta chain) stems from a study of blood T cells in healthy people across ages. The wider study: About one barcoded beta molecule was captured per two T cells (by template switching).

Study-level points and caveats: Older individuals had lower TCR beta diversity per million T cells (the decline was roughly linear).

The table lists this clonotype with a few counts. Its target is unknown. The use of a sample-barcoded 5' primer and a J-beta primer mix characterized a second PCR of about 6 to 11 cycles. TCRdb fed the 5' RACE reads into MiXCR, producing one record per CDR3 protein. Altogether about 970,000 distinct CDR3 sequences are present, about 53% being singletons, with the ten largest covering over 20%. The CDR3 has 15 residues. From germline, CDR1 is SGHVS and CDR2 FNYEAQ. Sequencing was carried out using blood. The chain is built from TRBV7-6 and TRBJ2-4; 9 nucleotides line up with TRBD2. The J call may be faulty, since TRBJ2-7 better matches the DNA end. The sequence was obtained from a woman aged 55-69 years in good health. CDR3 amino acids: CASSLNSGSPYEQYF. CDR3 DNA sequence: TGTGCCAGCAGCTTAAATAGCGGGAGTCCCTACGAGCAGTACTTC.